This T cell receptor beta chain was recovered during a study of cytomegalovirus exposure and HLA in healthy donors. Study conclusions and caveats: Trimming of TCR beta V- and J-genes showed a link, identified in a later analysis, to a missense DCLRE1C variant.

Looked up from germline, CDR1 is MNHNS and CDR2 is SASEGT. V lost 8 bases, J lost 3 bases, and 14 bases lay in between. The CDR3 totals 14 residues. On this clone: Antigen unknown.

Researchers ran the PCR with 60 Vbeta and 13 Jbeta primers. Sequenced by immunoSEQ multiplex PCR; TCRdb stores in-frame clones only, minus some. The sample shows 100,000 to 150,000 clones, more than 60% of them seen only once. The chain combines TRBV6-1 with TRBJ1-5; tentative D call: TRBD1 (6 bases). The clonotype was recovered from a woman aged 18 to 35 in good health and CMV-seronegative. Sequences were obtained from PBMCs. The CDR3 spells CASEGGADNQPQHF. The CDR3 DNA follows: TGTGCCAGCGAGGGGGGGGCTGACAATCAGCCCCAGCATTTT.